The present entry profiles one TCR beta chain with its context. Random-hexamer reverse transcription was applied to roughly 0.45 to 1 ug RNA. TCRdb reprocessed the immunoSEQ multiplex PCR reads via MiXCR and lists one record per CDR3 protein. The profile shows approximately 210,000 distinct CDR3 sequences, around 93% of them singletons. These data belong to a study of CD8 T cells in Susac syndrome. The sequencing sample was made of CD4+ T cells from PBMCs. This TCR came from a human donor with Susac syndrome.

CDR3 amino acids: CASSVAGGRIAGELFF. In DNA form, the CDR3 reads TGTGCCAGCAGCGTAGCTGGGGGGAGAATCGCCGGGGAGCTGTTTTTT. This chain uses TRBV9 with TRBJ2-2, with a tentative D call TRBD2 (6 bases). Per the germline V gene, CDR1 is SGDLS and CDR2 is YYNGEE. The CDR3 has 16 residues. V was trimmed by 0 bases and J by 6 bases, leaving 15 bases between them.